A selection of T cell receptor beta chains follows, all from one sample in a study of blood T cell repertoires in COVID-19. Measured with immunoSEQ multiplex PCR; TCRdb has only the in-frame clones, and not every one. The table includes roughly 300,000 clones, approximately 90% detected once. Sequencing was done on a sample of peripheral blood. These receptor sequences come from a woman aged 25 to 39 with COVID-19, enrolled during active disease. Both conserved end residues are part of each CDR3. D genes are given only for firm matches. The size field is filled for only some rows; it gives once, few, many or a size class.

V gene	D gene	clone size	J gene	CDR3 protein	CDR3 DNA
TRBV28	NA	NA	TRBJ2-1	CASSLRQSSYNEQFF	TGTGCCAGCAGCTTAAGACAGAGCTCCTACAATGAGCAGTTCTTC
TRBV5-1	NA	NA	TRBJ2-3	CASSATGSTHGDTQYF	TGCGCCAGCAGCGCGACCGGGTCGACCCACGGAGATACGCAGTATTTT
TRBV27	NA	NA	TRBJ1-6	CASSRVAGKNSPLHF	TGTGCCAGCTCAAGGGTGGCAGGGAAAAATTCACCCCTCCACTTT
TRBV5-1	TRBD1	NA	TRBJ1-1	CASSRTPGQGAPNTEAFF	TGCGCCAGCAGCAGAACCCCGGGACAGGGGGCCCCGAACACTGAAGCTTTCTTT
TRBV28	TRBD1	NA	TRBJ2-1	CASSLPGTGLLPGDEQFF	TGTGCCAGCAGTCTGCCCGGGACAGGGCTTCTCCCAGGGGATGAGCAGTTCTTC
TRBV12-5	NA	NA	TRBJ1-4	CASGLGQVNEKLFF	TGTGCTAGTGGTTTGGGTCAGGTTAATGAAAAACTGTTTTTT
TRBV2	NA	NA	TRBJ1-5	CASTEEGDSNQPQHF	TGTGCCAGCACCGAAGAGGGAGATAGCAATCAGCCCCAGCATTTT
TRBV3-1/TRBV3-2	NA	NA	TRBJ2-7	CASSPGSHEQYF	TGTGCCAGCAGCCCCGGGAGCCACGAGCAGTACTTC
TRBV6-5	NA	NA	TRBJ2-7	CASFNSEQYF	TGTGCCAGCTTCAACAGCGAGCAGTACTTC
TRBV25-1	TRBD2	NA	TRBJ2-1	CASSDPGGSAFEQFF	TGTGCCAGCAGTGATCCGGGGGGGTCGGCTTTTGAGCAGTTCTTC
TRBV19	NA	few	TRBJ1-6	CASSPRSEPGYSPLHF	TGTGCCAGTAGTCCTCGGAGCGAACCCGGGTATTCACCCCTCCACTTT
TRBV7-9	NA	NA	TRBJ1-5	CASSPGWTAMGNQPQHF	TGTGCCAGCAGCCCAGGGTGGACGGCCATGGGCAATCAGCCCCAGCATTTT
TRBV28	TRBD2	once	TRBJ2-1	CASSLVAGGRDEQFF	TGTGCCAGCAGTTTGGTTGCGGGAGGCAGGGATGAGCAGTTCTTC
TRBV5-6	NA	NA	TRBJ2-2	CASSLISNTGELFF	TGTGCCAGCAGCTTAATCTCTAACACCGGGGAGCTGTTTTTT
TRBV5-1	NA	NA	TRBJ2-7	CASSLGTQSSYEQYF	TGCGCCAGCAGCTTGGGGACACAAAGCTCCTACGAGCAGTACTTC
TRBV7-9	NA	NA	TRBJ1-6	CASSDGSNSPLHF	TGTGCCAGCAGCGATGGCTCTAATTCACCCCTCCACTTT
TRBV5-4	TRBD1	once	TRBJ2-7	CASSSDRGFYEQYF	TGTGCCAGCAGCTCGGACAGGGGATTCTACGAGCAGTACTTC
TRBV3-1/TRBV3-2	TRBD1	NA	TRBJ1-1	CASSFDRGNTEAFF	TGTGCCAGCAGCTTTGACAGGGGTAACACTGAAGCTTTCTTT
TRBV28	TRBD1	NA	TRBJ2-7	CASSFEAGGSYEQYF	TGTGCCAGCAGTTTTGAGGCAGGGGGTTCCTACGAGCAGTACTTC
TRBV5-1	TRBD1	NA	TRBJ2-5	CASSPGTGTGETQYF	TGCGCCAGCAGCCCCGGGACAGGGACGGGGGAGACCCAGTACTTC
TRBV5-4	NA	NA	TRBJ1-6	CASSLDRARVDSPLHF	TGTGCCAGCAGCTTGGATCGAGCCAGGGTAGATTCACCCCTCCACTTT
TRBV28	NA	NA	TRBJ1-5	CASTYSFNSNQPQHF	TGTGCCAGCACCTACAGCTTTAATAGCAATCAGCCCCAGCATTTT
TRBV25-1	NA	NA	TRBJ1-2	CASSVQGGNNYGYTF	TGTGCCAGCAGTGTACAAGGGGGTAATAACTATGGCTACACCTTC
TRBV7-2	TRBD2	NA	TRBJ2-7	CASSPSGSAYEQYF	TGTGCCAGCAGTCCCAGCGGGAGTGCGTACGAGCAGTACTTC
TRBV30	TRBD2	NA	TRBJ2-3	CAWSVPAGAGDTQYF	TGTGCCTGGAGTGTGCCAGCGGGAGCAGGAGATACGCAGTATTTT
TRBV5-4	NA	NA	TRBJ1-3	CASSLQGTGNTIYF	TGTGCCAGCAGCTTGCAGGGGACTGGAAACACCATATATTTT
TRBV3-1/TRBV3-2	NA	NA	TRBJ1-1	CASSQDFVQTEAFF	TGTGCCAGCAGCCAAGATTTTGTACAGACTGAAGCTTTCTTT
TRBV3-1/TRBV3-2	TRBD2	NA	TRBJ2-1	CASTVTSRHNEQFF	TGTGCCAGCACCGTGACTAGCAGGCACAATGAGCAGTTCTTC
TRBV7-9	NA	NA	TRBJ2-2	CASSLIDITGELFF	TGTGCCAGCAGCTTAATAGACATCACCGGGGAGCTGTTTTTT
TRBV3-1/TRBV3-2	TRBD1	NA	TRBJ2-7	CASSPAAGGTYEQYF	TGTGCCAGCAGCCCCGCGGCAGGGGGTACCTACGAGCAGTACTTC
TRBV5-5	TRBD1	once	TRBJ2-7	CASSLGPGQGNYEQYF	TGTGCCAGCAGCTTGGGTCCGGGACAGGGGAACTACGAGCAGTACTTC
TRBV2	NA	NA	TRBJ1-5	CASRGTTLSNQPQHF	TGTGCCAGCAGAGGCACTACTTTGAGCAATCAGCCCCAGCATTTT
TRBV5-6	NA	NA	TRBJ2-7	CASSLAGRGGQYF	TGTGCCAGCAGCTTGGCCGGGCGGGGTGGGCAGTACTTC
TRBV30	NA	NA	TRBJ2-6	CAWSSTGAAISGANVLTF	TGTGCCTGGAGCTCTACAGGCGCGGCCATCTCTGGGGCCAACGTCCTGACTTTC
TRBV2	NA	few	TRBJ1-4	CASSFDEKLFF	TGTGCCAGCAGCTTCGATGAAAAACTGTTTTTT
TRBV5-1	TRBD1	NA	TRBJ1-2	CASSLLLTQGERGYTF	TGCGCCAGCAGCTTGCTCCTCACGCAGGGGGAACGGGGCTACACCTTC
TRBV7-9	TRBD2	once	TRBJ2-3	CASSLDREGLADTQYF	TGTGCCAGCAGCTTAGATCGGGAGGGCCTCGCAGATACGCAGTATTTT
TRBV12-3/TRBV12-4	TRBD1	NA	TRBJ1-5	CASSSDRGQPQHF	TGTGCCAGCAGTTCGGACAGGGGGCAGCCCCAGCATTTT
TRBV5-4	TRBD1	NA	TRBJ2-5	CASSRGQEGDETQYF	TGTGCCAGCAGCCGGGGACAGGAGGGAGACGAGACCCAGTACTTC
TRBV5-6	NA	NA	TRBJ2-5	CASSPHRVQETQYF	TGTGCCAGCAGCCCACACAGAGTCCAAGAGACCCAGTACTTC
TRBV30	NA	NA	TRBJ1-5	CAWSPFPGAEPQHF	TGTGCCTGGAGTCCCTTTCCTGGAGCGGAGCCCCAGCATTTT
TRBV27	TRBD2	NA	TRBJ2-5	CASSLWGTSGSVEETQYF	TGTGCCAGCAGTTTATGGGGGACTAGCGGGAGTGTAGAGGAGACCCAGTACTTC
TRBV4-2	TRBD2	NA	TRBJ2-1	CASSLRTSGRTVWVNEQFF	TGTGCCAGCAGCCTCCGGACTAGCGGGAGGACCGTCTGGGTCAATGAGCAGTTCTTC
TRBV5-1	NA	NA	TRBJ1-6	CASSLGATQESPLHF	TGCGCCAGCAGCTTGGGTGCGACCCAGGAATCACCCCTCCACTTT
TRBV5-1	NA	NA	TRBJ2-5	CASSLVSGEGETQYF	TGCGCCAGCAGCTTGGTGTCGGGAGAGGGTGAGACCCAGTACTTC
TRBV10-3	TRBD2	NA	TRBJ2-7	CAISEGAGGPSGEQYF	TGTGCCATCAGTGAGGGGGCGGGAGGGCCTAGTGGCGAGCAGTACTTC
TRBV12-3/TRBV12-4	NA	NA	TRBJ2-1	CASSPVLNEQFF	TGTGCCAGCAGTCCTGTACTCAATGAGCAGTTCTTC
TRBV28	TRBD1	NA	TRBJ2-3	CASSQTRDRGSDTQYF	TGTGCCAGCAGTCAAACCCGGGACAGGGGGTCAGATACGCAGTATTTT
TRBV30	TRBD2	NA	TRBJ2-7	CAWSDPRDYTYEQYF	TGTGCCTGGAGTGACCCTCGGGACTACACCTACGAGCAGTACTTC
TRBV2	NA	NA	TRBJ1-5	CASSRGYSQPQHF	TGTGCCAGCTCTCGGGGGTATAGTCAGCCCCAGCATTTT
TRBV4-1	TRBD2	NA	TRBJ2-1	CASSPEREAEQFF	TGCGCCAGCAGCCCCGAGCGGGAGGCTGAGCAGTTCTTC
TRBV6-5	TRBD1	NA	TRBJ1-2	CASSYGQVTYGYTF	TGTGCCAGCAGTTATGGACAGGTTACCTATGGCTACACCTTC
TRBV7-9	NA	NA	TRBJ2-5	CASSSEETQYF	TGTGCCAGCAGCAGCGAAGAGACCCAGTACTTC
TRBV7-2	NA	NA	TRBJ2-1	CASSLVGLLSFNEQFF	TGTGCCAGCAGCTTAGTCGGTCTTCTGAGCTTCAATGAGCAGTTCTTC
TRBV9	NA	NA	TRBJ2-5	CASSVAGVSETQYF	TGTGCCAGCAGCGTGGCAGGGGTCTCGGAGACCCAGTACTTC
TRBV6-1	NA	NA	TRBJ1-2	CASSEESAGPRGGYTF	TGTGCCAGCAGTGAAGAATCAGCGGGACCCCGGGGGGGCTACACCTTC
TRBV4-2	TRBD1	NA	TRBJ1-5	CASSPGTGNQPQHF	TGTGCCAGCAGCCCCGGGACAGGCAATCAGCCCCAGCATTTT
TRBV30	NA	NA	TRBJ1-2	CAWSTGWGYTF	TGTGCCTGGAGTACGGGTTGGGGCTACACCTTC
TRBV6-5	NA	NA	TRBJ2-1	CASNAEPRKNEQFF	TGTGCCAGCAACGCGGAACCGCGTAAGAATGAGCAGTTCTTC